This TCR beta chain was sequenced during a study of identical twins. Broader study findings: Insertions ran lower in abundant cord blood beta clonotypes, though not in memory repertoires.

Unique molecular identifiers were in the cDNA, with template-switch universal primer binding. TCRdb used MiXCR to reprocess the 5' RACE reads, holding one entry per CDR3 protein. The sample contains approximately 690,000 distinct CDR3 sequences, 5.5% to 7.5% of which appear only once. There are 13 residues in the CDR3. The V segment lost 6 bases and the J segment 5 bases; nucleotides outside the gene matches: 5. The germline V gene has CDR1 MNHNS and CDR2 SASEGT. This clonotype was counted only a few times. Its antigen is unknown. The receptor was isolated from a man aged 18-30 years in good health. J is TRBJ2-5 and V is TRBV6-1; 8 positions agree with TRBD1. The sample was naive T cells sorted from blood. The CDR3 here is CASRDDRGETQYF. For the CDR3, the DNA is TGTGCCAGCAGGGACGACAGGGGCGAGACCCAGTACTTC.